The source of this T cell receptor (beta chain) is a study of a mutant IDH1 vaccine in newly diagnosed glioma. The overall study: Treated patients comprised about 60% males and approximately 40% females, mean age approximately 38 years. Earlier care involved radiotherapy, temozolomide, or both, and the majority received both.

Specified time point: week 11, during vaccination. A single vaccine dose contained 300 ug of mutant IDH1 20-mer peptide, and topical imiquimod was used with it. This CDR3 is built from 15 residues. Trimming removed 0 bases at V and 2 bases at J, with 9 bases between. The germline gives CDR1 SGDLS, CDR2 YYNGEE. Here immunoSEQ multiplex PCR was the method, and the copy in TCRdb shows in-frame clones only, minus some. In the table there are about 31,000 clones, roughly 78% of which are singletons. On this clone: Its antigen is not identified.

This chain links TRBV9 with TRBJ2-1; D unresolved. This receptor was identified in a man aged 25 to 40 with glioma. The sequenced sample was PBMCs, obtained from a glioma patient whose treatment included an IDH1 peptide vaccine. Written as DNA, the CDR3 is TGTGCCAGCAGCGTAGATGGGCGGCCCTACAATGAGCAGTTCTTC. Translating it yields CASSVDGRPYNEQFF.